Shown below are 20 T cell receptor beta chains from a single sample sequenced in a study of T cell responses to AZD1222 COVID-19 vaccine. TCRdb keeps only in-frame clones here, not all; method: immunoSEQ multiplex PCR. The sample carries around 50,000 clones, about 86% recorded once. The source was peripheral blood, collected on day 0 of AZD1222 vaccination. The receptors originated from an adult in good health.

This clone was observed a handful of times. V usage is TRBV5-4 and J usage is TRBJ2-5, with D tentatively TRBD2 (5 bases). This CDR3 comprises 13 residues. Per germline, CDR1 SGHNT and CDR2 YYREEE (reference sequence). V was shortened by 0 bases and J by 10 bases, with 13 bases between the two germline ends. CDR3 protein: CASSLEKGDNQYF. The DNA of the CDR3 is TGTGCCAGCAGCTTGGAAAAGGGAGATAACCAGTACTTC.

The chain combines TRBV7-2 with TRBJ2-5, with 10 positions matching TRBD1. CDR3 size: 13 residues. CDR1 is SGHTA and CDR2 is FQGNSA in the germline V gene. V trimming: 5 bases; J trimming: 5 bases; junction bases outside the gene matches: 2. The CDR3 spells CASSRDRGETQYF. CDR3 nucleotide sequence: TGTGCCAGCAGCCGGGACAGGGGTGAGACCCAGTACTTC.

This chain uses TRBV6-5 with TRBJ2-1; 11 nucleotides agree with TRBD2. This CDR3 spans 15 amino acids. Unmatched junction bases numbered 9, after V lost 6 bases and J lost 8 bases. Germline CDR1 MNHEY, CDR2 SVGAGI. The CDR3 coding sequence is TGTGCCAGCAGGAATAGCGGGGGGGCCAGTGATGAGCAGTTCTTC. Amino acid sequence: CASRNSGGASDEQFF.

The V call is TRBV19, the J call TRBJ2-3, with 7 bases identical to TRBD2. Unmatched junction bases numbered 2, after V lost 1 base and J lost 1 base. Germline CDR1 and CDR2: LNHDA and SQIVND (reference sequence). The CDR3 runs to 15 residues. The chain's CDR3 is CASSIVAGGTDTQYF. DNA for the CDR3: TGTGCCAGTAGTATAGTTGCGGGGGGCACAGATACGCAGTATTTT. The full variable domain, completed using reference TRBV19 and TRBJ2-3, is DGGITQSPKYLFRKEGQNVTLSCEQNLNHDAMYWYRQDPGQGLRLIYYSQIVNDFQKGDIAEGYSVSREKKESFPLTVTSAQKNPTAFYLCASSIVAGGTDTQYFGPGTRLTVL.

The chain carries TRBV19 and TRBJ2-1, with 9 bases that match TRBD2. This CDR3 comprises 15 residues. The germline V gene has CDR1 LNHDA and CDR2 SQIVND (reference sequence). V was pared by 6 bases and J by 9 bases, with 12 bases of the junction left unmatched. The CDR3 region has the DNA TGTGCCAGTAGGGGTTCCGCGGGAGGGCAAATTGAGCAGTTCTTC. Translation gives CASRGSAGGQIEQFF.

By sample share, this clone is medium-sized. The chain has TRBV3-1 (or the pseudogene TRBV3-2) and TRBJ1-5; TRBD1 aligns across 9 bases. J gave up 3 bases and V 1 base, and 7 bases lay outside the gene matches. This CDR3 comprises 17 residues. Per germline, CDR1 LGHDT and CDR2 YNNKEL (reference sequence). The CDR3: CASSQAARDRDNQPQHF. For the CDR3, the DNA is TGTGCCAGCAGCCAAGCCGCCCGGGACAGGGACAATCAGCCCCAGCATTTT.

The chain employs TRBV6-2 or TRBV6-3 and TRBJ1-5; 7 nucleotides align to TRBD1. V dropped 2 bases and J dropped 6; count of bases not matched to a gene: 10. This CDR3 spans 16 amino acids. Germline CDR1 and CDR2: MNHEY and SVGEGT. CDR3 sequence: CASSYGGDSRVQPQHF. For the CDR3, the DNA is TGTGCCAGCAGTTACGGGGGGGACAGCCGAGTTCAGCCCCAGCATTTT.

V and J are TRBV6-2 or TRBV6-3 and TRBJ2-7; tentatively, D is TRBD2 (7 bases). V lost 6 bases to trimming and J lost 3 bases, with 18 bases between them. The CDR3 is 15 residues long. Germline V gives CDR1 MNHEY, CDR2 SVGEGT. The chain's CDR3 is CASSNGGQLVYEQYF. For the CDR3, the DNA is TGTGCCAGCAGCAACGGGGGGCAGTTAGTCTACGAGCAGTACTTC.

The chain employs TRBV19 and TRBJ2-7, with no clear D. The V and J ends lost 3 bases and 12 bases respectively, with 18 bases between them. This CDR3 comprises 13 residues. Germline assignment: CDR1 LNHDA and CDR2 SQIVND (reference sequence). In DNA form, the CDR3 reads TGTGCCAGTAGTATCACCCCCCTCAAAAGGCTGTACTTC. As protein: CASSITPLKRLYF.

This chain connects TRBV28 to TRBJ1-5; the D gene is possibly TRBD1 (6 bases). V was trimmed by 7 bases and J by 5 bases, leaving 15 bases between them. Looked up from germline, CDR1 is MDHEN and CDR2 is SYDVKM. The CDR3 is 14 residues long. The chain's CDR3 is CASTPGEVDQPQHF. CDR3 DNA: TGTGCCAGCACCCCAGGGGAAGTAGATCAGCCCCAGCATTTT. The variable domain in full, with the rest retrieved from reference TRBV28 and TRBJ1-5, is DVKVTQSSRYLVKRTGEKVFLECVQDMDHENMFWYRQDPGLGLRLIYFSYDVKMKEKGDIPEGYSVSREKKERFSLILESASTNQTSMYLCASTPGEVDQPQHFGDGTRLSIL.

J is TRBJ2-7 and V is TRBV6-2 or TRBV6-3; TRBD1 agrees at 8 bases. Germline trimming cut 2 bases from V and 4 bases from J; bases unmatched to any gene: 4. CDR1 and CDR2 from the germline V gene are MNHEY and SVGEGT. This CDR3 region has 14 residues. As DNA, the CDR3 is TGTGCCAGCAGTTACGGCAGGACAGGGTACGAGCAGTACTTC. It yields the protein CASSYGRTGYEQYF.

The chain recombines TRBV18 with TRBJ2-6; weak D call: TRBD2 (6 bases). V was pared by 6 bases and J by 2 bases, with 11 bases between. The V gene's germline CDR1 is KGHSH and CDR2 LQKENI. The CDR3 has 15 residues. CDR3 protein: CASSGRDPGANVLTF. CDR3 sequence (DNA): TGTGCCAGCTCCGGGCGGGACCCTGGGGCCAACGTCCTGACTTTC.

The gene calls are TRBV7-3 and TRBJ2-3; perhaps D is TRBD1 or TRBD2 (7 bases each). The CDR3 has 15 amino acids. The V and J ends lost 3 bases and 2 bases respectively, with 12 bases between them. The germline V gene encodes CDR1 SGHTA and CDR2 FQGTGA. CDR3 region: CASSFRGGYTDTQYF. The CDR3 DNA reads TGTGCCAGCAGCTTCAGGGGGGGGTACACAGATACGCAGTATTTT.

The gene calls are TRBV20-1 and TRBJ1-4; 7 nucleotides line up with TRBD1. This CDR3 has 14 amino acids. Germline CDR1 and CDR2: DFQATT and SNEGSKA (reference sequence). V dropped 3 bases and J dropped 6; count of bases not matched to a gene: 7. The CDR3 bases are TGCAGTGCTAGTCTTTCCGGGACAGATGAAAAACTGTTTTTT. It specifies CSASLSGTDEKLFF.

The chain recombines TRBV7-3 with TRBJ1-1; 7 bases are shared with TRBD1. The germline V gene encodes CDR1 SGHTA and CDR2 FQGTGA. Trimming cost V 3 bases and J 5 bases; bases outside gene matches: 9. The CDR3 sequence is 15 residues long. CDR3 residues: CASSFWQGGRTEAFF. For the CDR3, the DNA is TGTGCCAGCAGCTTTTGGCAGGGGGGTCGGACTGAAGCTTTCTTT.

This rearrangement joins TRBV6-1 to TRBJ1-4; 7 nucleotides align to TRBD1. This CDR3 contains 18 residues. The trim removed 2 bases at V and 5 bases at J, leaving 14 bases unmatched. CDR1 is MNHNS and CDR2 is SASEGT in the germline V gene. This chain's CDR3 is CASSEYDRARGANEKLFF. The DNA for the CDR3 is TGTGCCAGCAGTGAATACGACAGGGCGAGGGGGGCAAATGAAAAACTGTTTTTT.

CDR3 sequence: CASSPGTGVSSPLHF. The DNA of the CDR3 is TGTGCCAGCTCACCGGGGACAGGGGTAAGTTCACCCCTCCACTTT. The chain combines TRBV18 with TRBJ1-6; the match to TRBD1 covers 10 bases. The length of the CDR3 is 15 residues. Trimming removed 3 bases from V and 9 bases from J; junction bases left unmatched: 5. Germline CDR1 reads KGHSH; CDR2 reads LQKENI.

V usage is TRBV20-1 and J usage is TRBJ1-2; D is perhaps TRBD1 (6 bases). Trimming took off 3 bases at V and 1 base at J, with 21 bases between the two ends. CDR3 length equals 17 residues. Germline values: CDR1 DFQATT, CDR2 SNEGSKA (reference sequence). CDR3 sequence: CSASLPGVEGDNYGYTF. CDR3 nucleotide sequence: TGCAGTGCTAGTCTCCCTGGGGTAGAGGGGGATAACTATGGCTACACCTTC.

The chain carries TRBV29-1 and TRBJ1-6, with TRBD1 matching 8 bases. CDR1 is SQVTM and CDR2 is ANQGSEA in the germline V gene. CDR3 length: 14 residues. J gave up 4 bases and V 6 bases, and 5 bases lay outside the gene matches. As DNA, the CDR3 is TGCAGCGTCTTGACAGGGGATTATAATTCACCCCTCCACTTT. It is translated as CSVLTGDYNSPLHF.

The chain carries TRBV7-8 and TRBJ1-2; D remains unclear. CDR3 size: 15 residues. V lost 6 bases and J lost 0, with 14 bases in between. Germline V CDR1 and CDR2: SGHVS, FQNEAQ. CDR3 amino acids: CASSLAATANYGYTF. The CDR3 coding sequence is TGTGCCAGCAGTCTAGCGGCAACGGCTAACTATGGCTACACCTTC.